The T cell receptor (beta chain) under discussion was sequenced for a study of shared T cell receptors in the human thymus. The table came from immunoSEQ multiplex PCR; TCRdb's copy has only in-frame clones and leaves some out. The sample includes hundreds of thousands of clones, 88% of them seen just once. The V gene end was trimmed by 2 bases and the J gene end by 10 bases; junction bases not matched to a gene: 11. CDR3 length equals 15 residues. From germline, CDR1 is SGHAT and CDR2 FQNNGV. These same data were also listed under a study on human thymus T cells. As that study records: Related research has reported that thymic repertoires overlap highly among unrelated individuals.

The source is a boy in the first two years of life with a congenital heart defect. Sequencing was performed on thymocytes. This chain connects TRBV11-2 to TRBJ2-1; 7 nucleotides line up with TRBD1. The CDR3 spells CASSLRDRGQLEQFF. The CDR3 region has the DNA TGTGCCAGCAGCTTAAGGGACAGAGGGCAATTGGAGCAGTTCTTC.